This paragraph reports one T cell receptor beta chain. In germline, CDR1 is SGHNT, CDR2 YENEEA. V lost 5 bases, J lost 5 bases, and 15 bases lay in between. The CDR3 is made up of 14 amino acids. This sample is drawn from a study of OX40 agonist ivuxolimab in advanced cancers. Study at large: Averaging about 60 years in age, with a range of 23 to 79, the cohort was 65% to 90% male.

Only in-frame clones appear in the TCRdb table, and some are missing; sequencing was by immunoSEQ multiplex PCR. The table lists approximately 41,000 clones, about 89% of them singletons. Baseline, cycle 4 day 1, and cycle 7 day 1 were the blood sampling points. Sequencing used CD4+ or CD8+ T cells sorted from blood, obtained in a trial of the OX40 agonist ivuxolimab. The gene calls are TRBV11-3 and TRBJ1-2; D is possibly TRBD1 (6 bases). The receptor's source is an adult with an advanced solid tumor such as melanoma, head and neck, liver or kidney cancer. CDR3: CASSPDHRAYGYTF. Here the CDR3 DNA reads TGTGCCAGCAGCCCCGACCACAGGGCATATGGCTACACCTTC.